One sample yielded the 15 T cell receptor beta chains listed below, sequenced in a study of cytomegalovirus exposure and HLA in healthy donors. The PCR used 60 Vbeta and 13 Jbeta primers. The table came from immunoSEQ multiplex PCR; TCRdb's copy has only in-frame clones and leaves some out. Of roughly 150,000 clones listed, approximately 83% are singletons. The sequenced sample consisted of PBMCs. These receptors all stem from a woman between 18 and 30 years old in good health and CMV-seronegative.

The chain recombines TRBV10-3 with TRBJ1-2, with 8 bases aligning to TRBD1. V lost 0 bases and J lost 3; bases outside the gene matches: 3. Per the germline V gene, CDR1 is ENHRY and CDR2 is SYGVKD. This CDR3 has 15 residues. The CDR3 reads CAISESTGEDYGYTF. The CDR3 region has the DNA TGTGCCATCAGTGAGTCGACAGGGGAAGACTATGGCTACACCTTC.

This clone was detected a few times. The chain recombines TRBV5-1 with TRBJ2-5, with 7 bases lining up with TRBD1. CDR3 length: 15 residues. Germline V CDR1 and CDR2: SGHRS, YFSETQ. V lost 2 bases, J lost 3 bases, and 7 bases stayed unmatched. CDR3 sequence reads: CASSLGGRIEETQYF. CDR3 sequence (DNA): TGCGCCAGCAGCTTAGGGGGCCGTATAGAAGAGACCCAGTACTTC. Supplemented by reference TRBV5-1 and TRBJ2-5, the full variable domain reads KAGVTQTPRYLIKTRGQQVTLSCSPISGHRSVSWYQQTPGQGLQFLFEYFSETQRNKGNFPGRFSGRQFSNSRSEMNVSTLELGDSALYLCASSLGGRIEETQYFGPGTRLLVL.

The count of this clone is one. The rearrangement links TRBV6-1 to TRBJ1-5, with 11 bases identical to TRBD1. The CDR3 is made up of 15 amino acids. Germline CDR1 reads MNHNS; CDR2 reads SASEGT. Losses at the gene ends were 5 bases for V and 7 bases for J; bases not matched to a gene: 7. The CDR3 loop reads CASSLWTGGGQPQHF. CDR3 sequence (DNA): TGTGCCAGCAGTTTATGGACAGGGGGCGGGCAGCCCCAGCATTTT.

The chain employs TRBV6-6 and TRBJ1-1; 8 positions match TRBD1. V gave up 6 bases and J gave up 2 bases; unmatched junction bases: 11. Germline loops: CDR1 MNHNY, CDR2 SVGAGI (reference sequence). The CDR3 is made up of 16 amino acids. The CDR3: CASSPHRTGINTEAFF. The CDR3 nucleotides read TGTGCCAGCAGCCCACACCGGACAGGGATAAACACTGAAGCTTTCTTT.

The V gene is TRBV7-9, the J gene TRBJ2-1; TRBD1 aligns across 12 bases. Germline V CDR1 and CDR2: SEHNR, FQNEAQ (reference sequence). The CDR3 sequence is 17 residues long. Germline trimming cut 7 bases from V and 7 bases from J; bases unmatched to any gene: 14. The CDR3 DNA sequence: TGTGCCAGCATAGGGTACGGGACAGGGGGCGTCGTGAATGAGCAGTTCTTC. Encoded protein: CASIGYGTGGVVNEQFF.

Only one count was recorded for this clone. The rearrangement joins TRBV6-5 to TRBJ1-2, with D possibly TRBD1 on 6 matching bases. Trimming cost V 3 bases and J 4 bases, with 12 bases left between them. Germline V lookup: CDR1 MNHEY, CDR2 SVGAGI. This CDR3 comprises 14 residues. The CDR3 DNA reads TGTGCCAGCAGTTATTACAGGGTCAGCTATGGCTACACCTTC. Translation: CASSYYRVSYGYTF.

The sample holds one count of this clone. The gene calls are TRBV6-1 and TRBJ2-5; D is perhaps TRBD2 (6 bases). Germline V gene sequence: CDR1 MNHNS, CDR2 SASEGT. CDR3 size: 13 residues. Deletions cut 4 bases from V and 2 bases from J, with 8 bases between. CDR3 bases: TGTGCCAGCAGTGGGAGGGGTCAAGAGACCCAGTACTTC. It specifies CASSGRGQETQYF.

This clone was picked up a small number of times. CDR3 region: CASSEESSGSYEQYF. CDR3 bases: TGTGCCAGCAGTGAAGAGTCTAGCGGCTCCTACGAGCAGTACTTC. The chain couples TRBV6-1 to TRBJ2-7; TRBD2 matches 7 bases. This CDR3 spans 15 amino acids. The V gene end was trimmed by 1 base and the J gene end by 0 bases; junction bases not matched to a gene: 3. Per germline, CDR1 MNHNS and CDR2 SASEGT.

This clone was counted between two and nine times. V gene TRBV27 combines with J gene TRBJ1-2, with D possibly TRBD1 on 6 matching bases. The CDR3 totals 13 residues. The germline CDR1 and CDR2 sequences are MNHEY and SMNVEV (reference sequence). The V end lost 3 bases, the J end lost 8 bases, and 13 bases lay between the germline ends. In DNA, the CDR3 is TGTGCCAGCAGTTTTAACAGGGATGTGGGCTACACCTTC. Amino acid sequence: CASSFNRDVGYTF.

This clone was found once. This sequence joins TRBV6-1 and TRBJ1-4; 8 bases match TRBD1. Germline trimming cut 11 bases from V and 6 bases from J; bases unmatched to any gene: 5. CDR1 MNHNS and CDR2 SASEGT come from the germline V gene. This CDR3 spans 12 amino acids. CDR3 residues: CAGKTGDEKLFF. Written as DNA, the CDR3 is TGTGCCGGAAAGACAGGGGATGAAAAACTGTTTTTT.

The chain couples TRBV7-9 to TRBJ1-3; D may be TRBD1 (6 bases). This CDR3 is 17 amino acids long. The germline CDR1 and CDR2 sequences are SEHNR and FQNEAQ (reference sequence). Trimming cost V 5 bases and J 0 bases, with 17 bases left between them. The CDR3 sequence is CASSMRIGQSSGNTIYF. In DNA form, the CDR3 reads TGTGCCAGCAGCATGCGTATTGGACAGAGCTCTGGAAACACCATATATTTT.

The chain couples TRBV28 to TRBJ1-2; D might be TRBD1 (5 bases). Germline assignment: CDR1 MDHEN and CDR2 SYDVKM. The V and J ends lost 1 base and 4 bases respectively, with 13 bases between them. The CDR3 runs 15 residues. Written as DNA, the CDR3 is TGTGCCAGCAGTTTATTGGTCAGGGAGGGCTATGGCTACACCTTC. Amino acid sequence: CASSLLVREGYGYTF.

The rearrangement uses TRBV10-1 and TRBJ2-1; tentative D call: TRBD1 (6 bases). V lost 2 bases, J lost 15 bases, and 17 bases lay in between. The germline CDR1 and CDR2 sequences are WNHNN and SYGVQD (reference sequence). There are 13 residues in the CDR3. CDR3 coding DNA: TGCGCCAGCAGTGAGCTCCGTATGGGGGCTAGGTTCTTC. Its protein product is CASSELRMGARFF.

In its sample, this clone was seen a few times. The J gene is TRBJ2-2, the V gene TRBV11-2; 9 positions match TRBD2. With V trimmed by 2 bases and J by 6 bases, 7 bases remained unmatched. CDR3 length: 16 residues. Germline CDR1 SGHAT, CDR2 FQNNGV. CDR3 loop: CASSLFGGGAAGELFF. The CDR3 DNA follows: TGTGCCAGCAGCTTATTTGGCGGGGGGGCTGCCGGGGAGCTGTTTTTT.

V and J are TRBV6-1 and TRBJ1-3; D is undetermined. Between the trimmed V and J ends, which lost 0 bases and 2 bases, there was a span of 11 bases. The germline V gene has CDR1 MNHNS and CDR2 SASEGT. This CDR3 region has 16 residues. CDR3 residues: CASSEALATTGNTIYF. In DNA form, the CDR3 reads TGTGCCAGCAGTGAAGCGCTAGCCACCACTGGAAACACCATATATTTT.